Sequencing of this TCR beta chain was carried out in a study of shared clonotypes between healthy human individuals (dated by TCRdb to the early 2020s). Regarding the study in general: A couple of women and three men aged 18 to 49 years were included in the cohort. To estimate repertoire size and how much clonotype sharing occurs between individuals, the study deeply sequenced the blood TCR repertoires of five healthy adults. To increase sequencing depth and limit assay-specific biases, different laboratories used diverse techniques to prepare libraries and sequence TCR repertoires. For each donor, CD4 naive and CD4 memory were each run on three plates, CD8 naive on two plates, and CD8 memory on one plate. Between about 0.9 and 10 billion PBMCs per donor were obtained by leukapheresis.

Using the deep immunoSEQ assay, TCR CDR3 regions were amplified from genomic DNA by multiplex PCR. Extracted genomic DNA from each cell subset was spread evenly across all wells of several immunoSEQ 96-well plates, with each plate serving as a replicate. For sorted subsets, roughly 200 ng genomic DNA, equal to 30,000 to 35,000 T cell genomes, was loaded into each replicate PCR. Purified libraries were measured with a Qubit 3.0 fluorometer, size-checked on a Bioanalyzer 2100, and measured again with the KAPA Library Quantification kit. Each immunoSEQ 96-well plate was sequenced on its own single-read 150-cycle Illumina NextSeq 550 flow cell. As for the authors' bioinformatics: Because the immunoSEQ output held only junctional sequences and lacked quality scores, the filtering could not match the filtering applied to full-length reads. To assign V/J genes and CDR3, sequences were annotated against IMGT germline references using PyIR, a Python wrapper for IgBLAST v1.9. Any read was removed if the V/J assignment was weak (E-value above 1e-6), the CDR3 was missing, or the read contained stop codons, out-of-frame junctions, or ambiguous translated residues. V3J clonotypes were defined by identical inferred V gene, J gene, and CDR3 amino acid sequence. To compute the percentage overlap between repertoires, the number of shared unique clonotypes was divided by the size of the smaller repertoire. RTK rarefaction, the Chao1 estimator, and Recon v2.1 estimates of unobserved clonotypes were used to assess repertoire richness. Generation probabilities for all TCRbeta clonotypes obtained by the gDNA method from several donors were computed using OLGA. TCRdb carries this immuneACCESS record with in-frame sequences only. Its versions omit some clonotypes, under half of them owing to an unresolved V gene in the studies checked, with the rest unexplained. The D gene and trimming were derived from the DNA, and the V and J assignments and clone size from that table. Recorded for this sample are about 2 million clones; less than 95% of them occurred a single time. The ten biggest clones cover roughly 1% of the sample.

The investigation overall reported the following: Across four donors, roughly 5.1% of naive CD4, roughly 3.5% of naive CD8, approximately 2.5% of memory CD4, and under 0.45% of memory CD8 clonotypes were shared. Estimated clonotype richness was generally larger for naive than for memory subsets. Only blood was sampled, and tissue TCR repertoires likely differ from those in blood. Even with the large sequencing depth, rarefaction of the sorted-subset datasets indicated that sequencing was incomplete. Pairwise subsampling led to the expectation that sequencing depth would affect the degree of clonotype sharing among donors. Clonotypes shared by all four sorted-subset donors showed higher generation probabilities than non-shared clonotypes. Because the study included a small number of donors, the genetic and exposure-history diversity represented was limited.

Turning to this clone: The specificity of this receptor is unknown. Base qualities are not provided; no much larger clone lies one nucleotide away.

CD8 naive samples were CD45RO-negative cells positively selected for CCR7, giving a CD45RA+CCR7+ population that excluded TemRA cells. Healthy HIV-negative adults with no recently reported acute infections or vaccinations were included as donors. Every donor was a Caucasian adult residing in Nashville, Tennessee, USA. Blood was collected by leukapheresis, and PBMCs were isolated by Ficoll-Histopaque density gradient centrifugation and then cryopreserved in liquid nitrogen vapor phase. Analytical flow cytometry was used to check the purity and quantity of every magnetically sorted T cell population. Each sorted fraction had its genomic DNA isolated and then quantified by UV absorbance on a Nanodrop 2000c. Cut back by 2 bases and 14 bases, the V and J ends lie 18 bases apart. Counted from cysteine to phenylalanine, this CDR3 has 13 amino acids. Here the CDR3 DNA is all that survives: 39 bases in frame from base 1. CDR1 and CDR2 (MNHEY, SVGAGI) derive from the germline V gene.

This TCR was recovered from a man younger than 35 in good health. The chain joins TRBV6-5 to TRBJ1-2; the D gene lacks a confident call. The sequenced sample was naive CD8+ T cells sorted from blood. Interpreted using the paper, the cell subset or site label stands for: CD45RA+CCR7+. The CDR3 protein is CASSYAVETPGTF. The DNA is TGTGCCAGCAGTTACGCAGTAGAGACCCCGGGGACCTTC.